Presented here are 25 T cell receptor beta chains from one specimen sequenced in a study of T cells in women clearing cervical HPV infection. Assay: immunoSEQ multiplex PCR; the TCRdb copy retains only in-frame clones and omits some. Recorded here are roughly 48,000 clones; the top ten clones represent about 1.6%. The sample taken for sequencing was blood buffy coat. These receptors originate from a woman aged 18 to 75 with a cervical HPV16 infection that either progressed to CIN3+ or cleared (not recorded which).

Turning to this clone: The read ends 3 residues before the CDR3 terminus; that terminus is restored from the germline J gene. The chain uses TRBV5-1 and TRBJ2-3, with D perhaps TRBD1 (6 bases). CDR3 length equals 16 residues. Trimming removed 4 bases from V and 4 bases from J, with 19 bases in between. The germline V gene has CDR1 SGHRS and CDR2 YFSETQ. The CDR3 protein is CASSGYKGHLPDTQYF. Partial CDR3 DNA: TGCGCCAGCAGCGGATACAAGGGACATCTCCCAGATACG.

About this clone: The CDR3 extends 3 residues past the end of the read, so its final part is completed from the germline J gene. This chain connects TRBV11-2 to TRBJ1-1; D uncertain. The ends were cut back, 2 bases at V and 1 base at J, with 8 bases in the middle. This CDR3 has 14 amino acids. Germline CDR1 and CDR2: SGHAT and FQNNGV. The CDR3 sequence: CASSLRTENTEAFF. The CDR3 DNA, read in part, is TGTGCCAGCAGCTTAAGAACAGAGAACACTGAA. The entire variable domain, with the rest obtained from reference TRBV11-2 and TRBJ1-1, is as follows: EAGVAQSPRYKIIEKRQSVAFWCNPISGHATLYWYQQILGQGPKLLIQFQNNGVVDDSQLPKDRFSAERLKGVDSTLKIQPAKLEDSAVYLCASSLRTENTEAFFGQGTRLTVV.

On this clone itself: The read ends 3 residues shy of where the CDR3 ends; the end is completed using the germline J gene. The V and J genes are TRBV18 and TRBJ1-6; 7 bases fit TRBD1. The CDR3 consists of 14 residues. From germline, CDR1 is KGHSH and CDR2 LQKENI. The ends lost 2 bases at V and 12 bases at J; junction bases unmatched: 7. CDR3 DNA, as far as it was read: TGTGCCAGCTCACCATCAGCTCAGGGGGTACCC. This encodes CASSPSAQGVP. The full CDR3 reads CASSPSAQGVPLHF.

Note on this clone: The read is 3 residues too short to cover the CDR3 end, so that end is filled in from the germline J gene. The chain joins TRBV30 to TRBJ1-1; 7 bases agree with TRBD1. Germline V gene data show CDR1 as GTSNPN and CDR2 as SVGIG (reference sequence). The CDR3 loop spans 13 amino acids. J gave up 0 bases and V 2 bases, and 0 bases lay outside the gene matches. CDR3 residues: CAWSTGVNTEAFF. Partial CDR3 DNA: TGTGCCTGGAGTACAGGGGTGAACACTGAA.

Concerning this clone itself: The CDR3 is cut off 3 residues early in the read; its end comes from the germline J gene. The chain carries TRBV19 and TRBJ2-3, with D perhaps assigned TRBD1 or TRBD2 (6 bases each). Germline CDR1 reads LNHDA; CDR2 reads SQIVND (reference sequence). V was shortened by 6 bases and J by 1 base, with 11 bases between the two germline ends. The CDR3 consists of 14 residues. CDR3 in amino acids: CASRGGGRTDTQYF. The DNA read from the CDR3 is TGTGCCAGTAGAGGGGGAGGCCGCACAGATACG.

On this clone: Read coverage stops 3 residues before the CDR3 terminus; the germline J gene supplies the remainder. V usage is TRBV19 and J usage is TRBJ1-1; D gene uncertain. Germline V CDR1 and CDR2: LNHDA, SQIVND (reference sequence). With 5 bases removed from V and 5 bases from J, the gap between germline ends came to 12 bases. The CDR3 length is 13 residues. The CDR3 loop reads CASSSRTGTEAFF. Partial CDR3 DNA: TGTGCCAGTAGTTCTCGGACTGGAACTGAA.

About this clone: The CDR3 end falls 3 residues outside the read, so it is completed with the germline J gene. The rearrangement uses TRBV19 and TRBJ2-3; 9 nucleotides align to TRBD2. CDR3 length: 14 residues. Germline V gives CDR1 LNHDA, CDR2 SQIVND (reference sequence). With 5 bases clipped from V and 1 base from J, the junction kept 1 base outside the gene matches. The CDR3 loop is CASSLAGGTDTQYF. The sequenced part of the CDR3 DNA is TGTGCCAGTAGTTTAGCGGGGGGCACAGATACG.

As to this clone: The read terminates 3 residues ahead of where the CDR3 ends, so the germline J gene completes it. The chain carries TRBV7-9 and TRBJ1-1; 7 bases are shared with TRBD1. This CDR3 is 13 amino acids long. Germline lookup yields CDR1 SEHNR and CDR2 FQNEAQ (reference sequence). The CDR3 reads CASSLTKDREAFF. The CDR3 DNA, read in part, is TGTGCCAGCAGCTTGACCAAGGACAGGGAA. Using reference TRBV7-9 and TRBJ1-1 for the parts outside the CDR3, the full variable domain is DTGVSQNPRHKITKRGQNVTFRCDPISEHNRLYWYRQTLGQGPEFLTYFQNEAQLEKSRLLSDRFSAERPKGSFSTLEIQRTEQGDSAMYLCASSLTKDREAFFGQGTRLTVV.

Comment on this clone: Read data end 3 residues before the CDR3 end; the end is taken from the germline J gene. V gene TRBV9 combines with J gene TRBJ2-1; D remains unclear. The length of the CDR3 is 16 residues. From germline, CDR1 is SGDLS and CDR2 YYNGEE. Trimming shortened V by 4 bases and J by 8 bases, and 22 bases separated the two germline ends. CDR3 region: CASSYGVRSVLDEQFF. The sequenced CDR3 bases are TGTGCCAGCAGCTACGGTGTGCGGTCCGTTTTAGATGAG.

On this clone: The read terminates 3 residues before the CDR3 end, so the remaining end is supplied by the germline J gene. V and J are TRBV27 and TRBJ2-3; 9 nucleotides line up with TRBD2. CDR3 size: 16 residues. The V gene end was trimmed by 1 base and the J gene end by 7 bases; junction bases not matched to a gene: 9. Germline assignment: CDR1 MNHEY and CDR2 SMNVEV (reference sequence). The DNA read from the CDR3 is TGTGCCAGCAGTTTATTGTCTAGCGGGAACGCAAATACG. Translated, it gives CASSLLSSGNANT. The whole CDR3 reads CASSLLSSGNANTQYF.

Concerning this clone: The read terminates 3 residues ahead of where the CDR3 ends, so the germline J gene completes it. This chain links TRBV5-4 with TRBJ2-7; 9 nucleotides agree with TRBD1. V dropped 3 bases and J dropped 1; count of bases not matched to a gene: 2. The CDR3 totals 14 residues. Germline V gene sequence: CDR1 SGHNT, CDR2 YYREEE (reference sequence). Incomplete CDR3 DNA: TGTGCCAGCAGCTATGGGACAGGGTCCTACGAG. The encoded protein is CASSYGTGSYE. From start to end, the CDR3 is CASSYGTGSYEQYF.

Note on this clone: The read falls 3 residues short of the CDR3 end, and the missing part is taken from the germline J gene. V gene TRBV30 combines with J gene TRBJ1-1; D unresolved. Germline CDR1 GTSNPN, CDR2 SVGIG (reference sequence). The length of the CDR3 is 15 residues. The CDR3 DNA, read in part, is TGTGCCTGGAGTGTTCTCACATCAGGTCTTTCAGAA. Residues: CAWSVLTSGLSE. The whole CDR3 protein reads CAWSVLTSGLSEAFF.

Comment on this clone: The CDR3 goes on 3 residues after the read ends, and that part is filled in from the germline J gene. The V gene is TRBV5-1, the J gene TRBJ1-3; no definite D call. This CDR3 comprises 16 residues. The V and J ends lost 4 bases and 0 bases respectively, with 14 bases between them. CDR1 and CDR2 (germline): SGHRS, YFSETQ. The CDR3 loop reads CASSRITEGSGNTIYF. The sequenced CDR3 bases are TGCGCCAGCAGCCGAATTACTGAGGGCTCTGGAAACACC.

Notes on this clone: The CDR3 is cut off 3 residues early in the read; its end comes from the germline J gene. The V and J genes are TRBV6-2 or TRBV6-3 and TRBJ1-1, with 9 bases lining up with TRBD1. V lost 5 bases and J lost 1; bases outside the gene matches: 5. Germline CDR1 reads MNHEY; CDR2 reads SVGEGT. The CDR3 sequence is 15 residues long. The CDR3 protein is CASSRTGVGNTEAFF. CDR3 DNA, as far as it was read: TGTGCCAGCAGTCGGACAGGGGTTGGGAACACTGAA.

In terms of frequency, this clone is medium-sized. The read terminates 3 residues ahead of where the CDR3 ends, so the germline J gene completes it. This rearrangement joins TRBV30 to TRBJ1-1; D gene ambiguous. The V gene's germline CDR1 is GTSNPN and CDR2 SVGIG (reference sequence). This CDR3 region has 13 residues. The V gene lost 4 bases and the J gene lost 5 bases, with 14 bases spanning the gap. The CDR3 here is CAWTLDRRTEAFF. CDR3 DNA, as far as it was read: TGTGCCTGGACCTTAGACCGGCGGACTGAA.

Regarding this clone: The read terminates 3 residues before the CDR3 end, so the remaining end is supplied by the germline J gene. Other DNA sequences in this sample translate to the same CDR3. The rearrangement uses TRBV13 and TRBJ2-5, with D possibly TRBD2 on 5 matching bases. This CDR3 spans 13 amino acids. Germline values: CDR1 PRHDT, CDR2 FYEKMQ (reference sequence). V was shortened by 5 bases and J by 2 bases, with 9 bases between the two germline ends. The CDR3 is CASSRTGQETQYF. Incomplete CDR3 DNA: TGTGCCAGCAGCAGGACGGGGCAAGAGACC.

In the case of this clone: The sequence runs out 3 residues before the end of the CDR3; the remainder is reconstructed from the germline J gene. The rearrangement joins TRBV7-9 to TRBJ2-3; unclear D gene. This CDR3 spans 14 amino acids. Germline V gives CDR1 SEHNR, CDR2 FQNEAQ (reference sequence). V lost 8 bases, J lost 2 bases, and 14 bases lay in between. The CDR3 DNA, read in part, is TGTGCCAGCTCGTGGGCGATCTCCACAGATACG. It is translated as CASSWAISTDT. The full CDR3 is CASSWAISTDTQYF.

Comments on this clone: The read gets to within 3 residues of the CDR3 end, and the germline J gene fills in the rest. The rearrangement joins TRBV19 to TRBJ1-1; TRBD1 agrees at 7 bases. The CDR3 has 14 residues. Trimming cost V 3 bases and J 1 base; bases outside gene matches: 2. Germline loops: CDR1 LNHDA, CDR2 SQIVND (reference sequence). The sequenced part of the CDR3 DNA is TGTGCCAGTAGTATTCAGGGGGAGAACACTGAA. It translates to CASSIQGENTE. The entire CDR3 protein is CASSIQGENTEAFF.

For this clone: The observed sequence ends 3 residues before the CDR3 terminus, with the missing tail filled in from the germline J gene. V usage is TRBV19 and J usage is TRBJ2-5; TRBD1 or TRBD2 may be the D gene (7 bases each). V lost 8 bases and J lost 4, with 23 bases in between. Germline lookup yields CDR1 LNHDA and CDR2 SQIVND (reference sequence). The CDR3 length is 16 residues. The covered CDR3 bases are TGTGCCAGTCAAAAGGGAGGAGACAGGGAGGGAGAGACC. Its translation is CASQKGGDREGET. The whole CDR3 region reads CASQKGGDREGETQYF.

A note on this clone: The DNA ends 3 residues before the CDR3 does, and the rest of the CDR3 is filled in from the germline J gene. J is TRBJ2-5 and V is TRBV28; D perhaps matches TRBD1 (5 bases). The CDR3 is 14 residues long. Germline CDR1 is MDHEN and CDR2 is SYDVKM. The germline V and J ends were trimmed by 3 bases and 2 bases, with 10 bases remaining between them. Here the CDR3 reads CASSFQGPQETQYF. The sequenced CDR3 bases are TGTGCCAGCAGTTTTCAGGGCCCACAAGAGACC.

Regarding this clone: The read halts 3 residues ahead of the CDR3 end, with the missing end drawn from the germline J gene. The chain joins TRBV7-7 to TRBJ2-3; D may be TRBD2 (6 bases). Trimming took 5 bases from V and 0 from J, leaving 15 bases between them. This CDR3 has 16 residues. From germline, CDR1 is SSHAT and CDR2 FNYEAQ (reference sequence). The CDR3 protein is CASSRDSGASTDTQYF. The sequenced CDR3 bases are TGTGCCAGCAGCCGGGATAGCGGAGCCAGCACAGATACG.

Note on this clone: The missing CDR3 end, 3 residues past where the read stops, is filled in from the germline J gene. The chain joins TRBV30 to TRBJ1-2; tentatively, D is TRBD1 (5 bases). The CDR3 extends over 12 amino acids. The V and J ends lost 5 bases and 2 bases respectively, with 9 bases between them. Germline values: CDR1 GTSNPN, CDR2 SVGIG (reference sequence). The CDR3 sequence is CAWRQLNYGYTF. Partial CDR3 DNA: TGTGCCTGGCGACAGCTGAACTATGGC.

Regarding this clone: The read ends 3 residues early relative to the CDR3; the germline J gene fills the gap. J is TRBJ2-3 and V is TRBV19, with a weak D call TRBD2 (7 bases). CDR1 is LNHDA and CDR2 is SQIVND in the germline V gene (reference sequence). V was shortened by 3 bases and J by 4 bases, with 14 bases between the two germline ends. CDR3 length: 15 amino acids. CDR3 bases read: TGTGCCAGTAGTATTTTCGGGGGGCGAGCAGATACG. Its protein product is CASSIFGGRADT. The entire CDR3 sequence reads CASSIFGGRADTQYF.

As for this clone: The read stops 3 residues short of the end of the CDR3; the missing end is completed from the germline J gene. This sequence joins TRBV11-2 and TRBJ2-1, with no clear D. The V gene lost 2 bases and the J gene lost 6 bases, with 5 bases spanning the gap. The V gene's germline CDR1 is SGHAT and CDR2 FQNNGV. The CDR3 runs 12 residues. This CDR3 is CASSLRFNEQFF. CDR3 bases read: TGTGCCAGCAGCTTACGTTTCAATGAG. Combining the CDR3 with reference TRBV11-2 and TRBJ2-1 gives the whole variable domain EAGVAQSPRYKIIEKRQSVAFWCNPISGHATLYWYQQILGQGPKLLIQFQNNGVVDDSQLPKDRFSAERLKGVDSTLKIQPAKLEDSAVYLCASSLRFNEQFFGPGTRLTVL.

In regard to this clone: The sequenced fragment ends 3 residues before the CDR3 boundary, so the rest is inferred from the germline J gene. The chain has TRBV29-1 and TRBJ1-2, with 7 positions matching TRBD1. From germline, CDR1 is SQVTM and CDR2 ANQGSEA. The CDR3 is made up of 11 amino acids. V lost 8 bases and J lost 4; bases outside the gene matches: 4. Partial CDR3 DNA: TGCAGCTCCCGGGACAGCTATGGC. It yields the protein CSSRDSYG. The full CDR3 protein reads CSSRDSYGYTF.